Described below is a single T cell receptor (beta chain) sequence and its context. These data come from a study of shared clonotypes between healthy human individuals. Germline-derived CDR1 and CDR2 are MNHNS and SASEGT. The CDR3 totals 16 residues. The V gene lost 4 bases and the J gene lost 0 bases, with 13 bases spanning the gap. Here immunoSEQ multiplex PCR was the method, and the copy in TCRdb shows in-frame clones only, minus some. The sample lists over a million clones; 65% to 80% were seen once. Sequenced sample: memory CD4+ T cells sorted from blood. Described subset: CD45RA-negative fraction. This clonotype was sampled from a man aged 18 to 35 in good health. The chain carries TRBV6-1 and TRBJ2-1; D gene ambiguous. The CDR3 here is CASSGLPQSSYNEQFF. CDR3 sequence (DNA): TGTGCCAGCAGTGGCCTGCCCCAGAGCTCCTACAATGAGCAGTTCTTC.